Following are 17 T cell receptor beta chains from one sample sequenced in a study of shared T cell receptors in the human thymus. Profiling relied on immunoSEQ multiplex PCR, and the TCRdb table lists in-frame clones only, not all of them. The top ten clones hold more than 0.01% of a sample with 700,000 to 750,000 clones, 80% to 90% of them seen once. The same sample was also used in a study of human thymus T cells.

Sequencing used thymocytes. The receptors originated from a girl under three years old with a congenital heart defect.

The V gene is TRBV2, the J gene TRBJ2-1; TRBD2 agrees at 9 bases. Germline-derived CDR1 and CDR2 are SNHLY and FYNNEI. CDR3 length: 16 residues. The junction had 4 bases not matched to a gene; V was cut back by 4 bases and J by 0 bases. Written as DNA, the CDR3 is TGTGCCAGCAGTGTCAAGCGGGGGGCCTCCTACAATGAGCAGTTCTTC. Translation: CASSVKRGASYNEQFF.

This chain links TRBV4-1 with TRBJ2-1, with 7 positions matching TRBD1. CDR1 and CDR2 from the germline V gene are MGHRA and YSYEKL. This CDR3 comprises 18 residues. V dropped 2 bases and J dropped 3; count of bases not matched to a gene: 13. The CDR3 DNA reads as TGCGCCAGCAGCCAAATCGGTTCCCCGCAGGGGGTCTACAATGAGCAGTTCTTC. Its translation is CASSQIGSPQGVYNEQFF.

This clone was seen just once. This sequence joins TRBV19 and TRBJ1-1, with 7 bases that match TRBD1. Germline trimming cut 6 bases from V and 5 bases from J; bases unmatched to any gene: 9. The CDR3 covers 14 residues. Germline V CDR1 and CDR2: LNHDA, SQIVND (reference sequence). This CDR3 reads CASRGYRGRTEAFF. In DNA, the CDR3 is TGTGCCAGTAGGGGGTACAGGGGTAGGACTGAAGCTTTCTTT.

V gene TRBV7-6 combines with J gene TRBJ1-1; 7 bases line up with TRBD1. The CDR3 consists of 12 residues. V was pared by 5 bases and J by 7 bases, with 4 bases of the junction left unmatched. The V gene's germline CDR1 is SGHVS and CDR2 FNYEAQ. CDR3 loop: CASSARDSEAFF. The DNA for the CDR3 is TGTGCCAGCAGCGCAAGGGACAGTGAAGCTTTCTTT. The full variable domain, with the rest looked up from reference TRBV7-6 and TRBJ1-1, is GAGVSQSPRYKVTKRGQDVALRCDPISGHVSLYWYRQALGQGPEFLTYFNYEAQQDKSGLPNDRFSAERPEGSISTLTIQRTEQRDSAMYRCASSARDSEAFFGQGTRLTVV.

This clone was seen only once. The chain is built from TRBV5-5 and TRBJ1-5; D not resolved. CDR1 and CDR2 from the germline V gene are SGHKS and YYEKEE (reference sequence). The germline V and J ends were trimmed by 2 bases and 9 bases, with 15 bases remaining between them. This CDR3 is built from 14 residues. The DNA of the CDR3 is TGTGCCAGCAGCTTTCTAAGCGGAGGAGGGCCCCAGCATTTT. Residues: CASSFLSGGGPQHF.

The gene calls are TRBV4-1 and TRBJ2-5; weak D call: TRBD2 (6 bases). The CDR3 runs 16 residues. Germline V gene sequence: CDR1 MGHRA, CDR2 YSYEKL. The ends were cut back, 0 bases at V and 4 bases at J, with 15 bases in the middle. The CDR3 here is CASSQEGGGALETQYF. Here the CDR3 DNA reads TGCGCCAGCAGCCAAGAGGGTGGAGGGGCTCTAGAGACCCAGTACTTC.

V and J are TRBV5-6 and TRBJ2-2; 11 bases match TRBD1. J was trimmed by 6 bases and V by 4 bases; bases with no gene match: 14. The CDR3 totals 18 residues. CDR1 and CDR2 from the germline V gene are SGHDT and YYEEEE. The CDR3 coding sequence is TGTGCCAGCAGCCACTCAAGCCCGGGACAGGGGGTTTCCGGGGAGCTGTTTTTT. Amino acid sequence: CASSHSSPGQGVSGELFF.

The chain's CDR3 is CASSSDGDYGYTF. The CDR3 region has the DNA TGTGCCAGCAGTTCCGATGGAGACTATGGCTACACCTTC. This sequence joins TRBV6-6 and TRBJ1-2; D gene unclear. The CDR3 has 13 residues. Germline CDR1 MNHNY, CDR2 SVGAGI (reference sequence). The V gene lost 4 bases and the J gene lost 3 bases, with 9 bases spanning the gap.

The V and J genes are TRBV10-3 and TRBJ1-5; 8 bases are shared with TRBD1. This CDR3 has 16 amino acids. Germline assignment: CDR1 ENHRY and CDR2 SYGVKD. The V segment lost 2 bases and the J segment 6 bases; nucleotides outside the gene matches: 9. In DNA form, the CDR3 reads TGTGCCATCAGTGAGAAGGGACAGGTTCTTGGTCAGCCCCAGCATTTT. Its translation: CAISEKGQVLGQPQHF.

This chain links TRBV25-1 with TRBJ1-5; no definite D call. The ends were cut back, 2 bases at V and 3 bases at J, with 8 bases in the middle. The germline V gene encodes CDR1 MGHDK and CDR2 SYGVNS. The CDR3 length is 14 residues. The CDR3 bases are TGTGCCAGCAGTGAACCGGGATACAATCAGCCCCAGCATTTT. Protein: CASSEPGYNQPQHF.

The chain carries TRBV5-8 and TRBJ2-2; D remains unclear. The V end lost 0 bases, the J end lost 5 bases, and 2 bases lay between the germline ends. The CDR3 is made up of 12 amino acids. Per the germline V gene, CDR1 is SGHTS and CDR2 is YDEGEE. Written as DNA, the CDR3 is TGTGCCAGCAGCTTGGCGACCGGGGAGCTGTTTTTT. Amino acid sequence: CASSLATGELFF.

The V call is TRBV5-1, the J call TRBJ2-3; weak D call: TRBD1 (6 bases). Germline-derived CDR1 and CDR2 are SGHRS and YFSETQ. This CDR3 is built from 13 residues. Trimming cost V 0 bases and J 9 bases, with 11 bases left between them. The CDR3 DNA follows: TGCGCCAGCAGCTTGGGCATTCAGGGGACGCAGTATTTT. Translating it yields CASSLGIQGTQYF. Filled out from reference TRBV5-1 and TRBJ2-3, the complete variable domain reads KAGVTQTPRYLIKTRGQQVTLSCSPISGHRSVSWYQQTPGQGLQFLFEYFSETQRNKGNFPGRFSGRQFSNSRSEMNVSTLELGDSALYLCASSLGIQGTQYFGPGTRLTVL.

This clone showed up just a few times. This chain connects TRBV30 to TRBJ2-7, with 8 bases that match TRBD2. Germline CDR1 is GTSNPN and CDR2 is SVGIG (reference sequence). After removal of 8 bases from V and 5 bases from J, the junction contained 8 bases not matched to a gene. This CDR3 spans 12 amino acids. The CDR3 spells CAIRGGQDEQYF. CDR3 in DNA: TGTGCCATTCGCGGGGGGCAAGACGAGCAGTACTTC.

The J gene is TRBJ2-3, the V gene TRBV10-1; 13 bases agree with TRBD2. There are 18 residues in the CDR3. Germline assignment: CDR1 WNHNN and CDR2 SYGVQD (reference sequence). After removal of 5 bases from V and 1 base from J, the junction contained 9 bases not matched to a gene. CDR3 nucleotides: TGCGCCAGCAGTTCCGGGACTAGCGGGGAAGGACGCACAGATACGCAGTATTTT. As protein: CASSSGTSGEGRTDTQYF.

The sample holds a few counts of this clone. This chain connects TRBV4-1 to TRBJ1-3; D remains unclear. Germline V gene lookup returns CDR1 MGHRA and CDR2 YSYEKL. Trimming removed 0 bases at V and 0 bases at J, with 27 bases between. The CDR3 contains 22 residues. The CDR3 protein is CASSQDRPPDTKTTFSGNTIYF. The CDR3 DNA reads as TGCGCCAGCAGCCAAGATCGACCCCCGGATACGAAGACGACTTTCTCTGGAAACACCATATATTTT.

This sequence joins TRBV12-5 and TRBJ1-1; D call uncertain. Trimming left V 5 bases short and J 6 bases short, with 10 bases between. Per the germline V gene, CDR1 is LGHNT and CDR2 is FRNRAP. The CDR3 spans 12 residues. The CDR3 nucleotides read TGTGCTAGTGGTCCTGAGTGTCCTGAAGCTTTCTTT. The encoded protein is CASGPECPEAFF.

The V gene is TRBV30, the J gene TRBJ1-1; maybe TRBD1 (6 bases). The germline V gene has CDR1 GTSNPN and CDR2 SVGIG (reference sequence). The CDR3 extends over 17 amino acids. Deletions cut 1 base from V and 1 base from J, with 19 bases between. This CDR3 reads CAWSGPQITRGNTEAFF. The CDR3 coding sequence is TGTGCCTGGAGTGGTCCACAAATTACCAGGGGGAACACTGAAGCTTTCTTT. Full variable domain (outside the CDR3, taken from reference TRBV30 and TRBJ1-1): SQTIHQWPATLVQPVGSPLSLECTVEGTSNPNLYWYRQAAGRGLQLLFYSVGIGQISSEVPQNLSASRPQDRQFILSSKKLLLSDSGFYLCAWSGPQITRGNTEAFFGQGTRLTVV.